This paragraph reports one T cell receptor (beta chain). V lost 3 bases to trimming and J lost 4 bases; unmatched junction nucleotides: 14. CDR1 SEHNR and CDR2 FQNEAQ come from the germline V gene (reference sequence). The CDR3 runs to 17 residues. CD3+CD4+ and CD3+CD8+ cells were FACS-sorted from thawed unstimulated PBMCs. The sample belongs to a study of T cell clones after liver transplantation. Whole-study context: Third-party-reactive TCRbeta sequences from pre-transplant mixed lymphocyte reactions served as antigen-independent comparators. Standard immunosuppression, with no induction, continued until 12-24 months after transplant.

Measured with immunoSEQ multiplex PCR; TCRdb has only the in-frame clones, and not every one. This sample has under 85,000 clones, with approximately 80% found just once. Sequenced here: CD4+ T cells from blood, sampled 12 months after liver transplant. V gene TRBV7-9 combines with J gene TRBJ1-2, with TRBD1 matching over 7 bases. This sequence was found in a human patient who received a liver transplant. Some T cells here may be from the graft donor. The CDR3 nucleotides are TGTGCCAGCAGCTTTTGGACAGGATCGGCAGGACTCTATGGCTACACCTTC. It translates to CASSFWTGSAGLYGYTF.